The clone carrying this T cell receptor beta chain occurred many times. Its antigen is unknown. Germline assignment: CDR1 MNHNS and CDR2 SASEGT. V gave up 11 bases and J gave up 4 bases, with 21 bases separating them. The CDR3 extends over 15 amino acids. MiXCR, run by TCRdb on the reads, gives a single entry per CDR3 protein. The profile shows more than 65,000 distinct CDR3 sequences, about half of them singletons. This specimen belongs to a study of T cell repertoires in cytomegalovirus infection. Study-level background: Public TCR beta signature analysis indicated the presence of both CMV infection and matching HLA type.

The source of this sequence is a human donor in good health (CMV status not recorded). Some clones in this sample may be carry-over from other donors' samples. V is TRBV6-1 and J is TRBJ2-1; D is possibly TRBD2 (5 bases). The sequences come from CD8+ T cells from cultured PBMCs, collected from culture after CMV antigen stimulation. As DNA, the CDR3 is TGTGCCGCCTCCGAGGGCGGCGATCTTTACAATGAGCAGTTCTTC. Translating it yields CAASEGGDLYNEQFF.